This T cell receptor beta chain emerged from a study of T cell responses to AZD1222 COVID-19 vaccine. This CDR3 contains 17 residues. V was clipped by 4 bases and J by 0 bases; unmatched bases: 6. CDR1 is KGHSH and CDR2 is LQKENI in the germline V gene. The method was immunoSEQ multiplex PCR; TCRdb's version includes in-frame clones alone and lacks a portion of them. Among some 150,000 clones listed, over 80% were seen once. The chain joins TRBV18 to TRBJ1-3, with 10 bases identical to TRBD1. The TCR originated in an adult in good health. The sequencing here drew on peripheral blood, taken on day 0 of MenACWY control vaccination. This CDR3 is CASSLTGQGSSGNTIYF. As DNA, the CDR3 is TGTGCCAGCTCACTGACGGGACAGGGGAGCTCTGGAAACACCATATATTTT. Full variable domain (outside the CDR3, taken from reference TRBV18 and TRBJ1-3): NAGVMQNPRHLVRRRGQEARLRCSPMKGHSHVYWYRQLPEEGLKFMVYLQKENIIDESGMPKERFSAEFPKEGPSILRIQQVVRGDSAAYFCASSLTGQGSSGNTIYFGEGSWLTVV.